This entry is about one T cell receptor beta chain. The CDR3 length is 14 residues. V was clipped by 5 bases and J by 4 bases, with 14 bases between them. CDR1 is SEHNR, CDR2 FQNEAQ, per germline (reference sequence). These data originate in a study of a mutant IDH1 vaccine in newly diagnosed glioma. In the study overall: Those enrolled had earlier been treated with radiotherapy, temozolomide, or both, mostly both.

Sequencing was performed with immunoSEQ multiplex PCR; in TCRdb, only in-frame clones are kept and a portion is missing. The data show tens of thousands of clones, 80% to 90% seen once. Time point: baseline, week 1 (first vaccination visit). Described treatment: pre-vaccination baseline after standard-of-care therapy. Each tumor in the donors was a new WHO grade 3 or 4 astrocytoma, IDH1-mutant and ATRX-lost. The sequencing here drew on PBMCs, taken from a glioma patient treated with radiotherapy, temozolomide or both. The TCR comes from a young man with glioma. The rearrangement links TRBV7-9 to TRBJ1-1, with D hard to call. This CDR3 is CASSISPRGTEAFF. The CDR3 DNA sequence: TGTGCCAGCAGCATTAGCCCACGGGGCACTGAAGCTTTCTTT.